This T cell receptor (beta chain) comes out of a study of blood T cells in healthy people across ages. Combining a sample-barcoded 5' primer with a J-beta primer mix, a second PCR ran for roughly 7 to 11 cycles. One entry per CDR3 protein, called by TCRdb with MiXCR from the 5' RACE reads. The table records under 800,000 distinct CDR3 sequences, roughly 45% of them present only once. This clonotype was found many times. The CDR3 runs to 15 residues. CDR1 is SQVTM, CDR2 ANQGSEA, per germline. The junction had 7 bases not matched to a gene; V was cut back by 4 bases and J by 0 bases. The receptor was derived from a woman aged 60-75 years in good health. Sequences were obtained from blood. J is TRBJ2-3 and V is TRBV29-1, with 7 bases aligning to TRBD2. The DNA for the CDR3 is TGCAGCGTTGTCACCTTAGCGGGCAGCACAGATACGCAGTATTTT. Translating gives CSVVTLAGSTDTQYF.